These 32 T cell receptor beta chains came from one sample sequenced in a study of shared clonotypes between healthy human individuals (dated by TCRdb to about 2020). Library preparation was by the immunoSEQ multiplex PCR assay. TCRdb carries this immuneACCESS record with in-frame sequences only. Its versions omit some clonotypes, under half of them owing to an unresolved V gene in the studies checked, with the rest unexplained. The sample table holds 2 million to 3 million clones, of which roughly nine tenths were seen once. The ten largest account for 0.14% of the sample. The sequenced material came from naive CD4+ T cells sorted from blood. In light of the paper, this sample's cell subset or site label describes: CD45RA+ positively selected. Source of these receptors: a man aged 18 to 30 in good health.

The rearrangement links TRBV7-3 to TRBJ2-3; TRBD2 agrees at 10 bases. This CDR3 contains 15 residues. V was clipped by 3 bases and J by 1 base; unmatched bases: 1. Germline V CDR1 and CDR2: SGHTA, FQGTGA. The CDR3 DNA sequence: TGTGCCAGCAGCTTCGGGACTAGCGGCACAGATACGCAGTATTTT. Its protein product is CASSFGTSGTDTQYF.

This chain links TRBV30 with TRBJ1-4; D is unresolved. Germline CDR1 is GTSNPN and CDR2 is SVGIG (reference sequence). Trimming took 0 bases from V and 5 from J, leaving 7 bases between them. The CDR3 sequence is 13 residues long. The CDR3 reads CAWSVGWNEKLFF. The DNA for the CDR3 is TGTGCCTGGAGTGTAGGGTGGAATGAAAAACTGTTTTTT.

The rearrangement links TRBV4-1 to TRBJ2-3; weak D call: TRBD2 (6 bases). The germline V and J ends were trimmed by 1 base and 10 bases, with 12 bases remaining between them. CDR1 is MGHRA, CDR2 YSYEKL, per germline. The CDR3 runs to 13 residues. Here the CDR3 reads CASSQGLGGSQYF. The CDR3, as DNA: TGCGCCAGCAGCCAAGGTCTGGGGGGATCGCAGTATTTT.

V and J are TRBV19 and TRBJ2-3, with D possibly matching TRBD1 (6 bases). Germline V gives CDR1 LNHDA, CDR2 SQIVND (reference sequence). The V gene lost 4 bases and the J gene lost 6 bases, with 14 bases spanning the gap. CDR3 length equals 14 residues. The CDR3 DNA is TGTGCCAGTAGTAGCAGACAGGAACCCGATACGCAGTATTTT. Its protein product is CASSSRQEPDTQYF.

CDR3 DNA sequence: TGTGCCAGCAGCTTGACCGGGACCTACGAGCAGTACTTC. Its protein is CASSLTGTYEQYF. The chain couples TRBV5-6 to TRBJ2-7; a possible D gene is TRBD2 (5 bases). V was pared by 1 base and J by 2 bases, with 7 bases between. The germline gives CDR1 SGHDT, CDR2 YYEEEE. This CDR3 is built from 13 residues.

This sequence joins TRBV7-2 and TRBJ2-1, with TRBD2 identical over 8 bases. CDR1 is SGHTA and CDR2 is FQGNSA in the germline V gene. This CDR3 region has 16 residues. The V gene end was trimmed by 6 bases and the J gene end by 4 bases; junction bases not matched to a gene: 11. This CDR3 reads CASRLSVTSVYNEQFF. In DNA form, the CDR3 reads TGTGCCAGCAGGCTCTCCGTGACTAGCGTTTACAATGAGCAGTTCTTC.

This chain links TRBV5-6 with TRBJ2-6; D call uncertain. The CDR3 runs 14 residues. The V gene's germline CDR1 is SGHDT and CDR2 YYEEEE. Trimming removed 2 bases at V and 4 bases at J, with 7 bases between. CDR3 coding DNA: TGTGCCAGCAGCTTTGACGCAGGGGCCAACGTCCTGACTTTC. Protein sequence: CASSFDAGANVLTF.

The rearrangement uses TRBV5-1 and TRBJ2-5; 8 bases match TRBD1. The V gene's germline CDR1 is SGHRS and CDR2 YFSETQ. The CDR3 extends over 15 amino acids. The junction had 6 bases not matched to a gene; V was cut back by 0 bases and J by 5 bases. CDR3 in amino acids: CASSLAGNRGETQYF. The DNA of the CDR3 is TGCGCCAGCAGCTTGGCGGGGAACAGGGGGGAGACCCAGTACTTC.

The CDR3 loop reads CASSIAGGAGYTF. In DNA, the CDR3 is TGTGCCAGTAGTATAGCTGGGGGGGCAGGCTACACCTTC. This rearrangement joins TRBV19 to TRBJ1-2; a weak D match, TRBD1 (6 bases). This CDR3 is built from 13 residues. V shed 1 base and J shed 8 bases, with 11 bases lying between them. The germline V gene has CDR1 LNHDA and CDR2 SQIVND (reference sequence).

The V call is TRBV9, the J call TRBJ1-1, with D hard to call. CDR3 size: 15 residues. V lost 0 bases, J lost 4 bases, and 13 bases lay in between. The germline V gene has CDR1 SGDLS and CDR2 YYNGEE. CDR3 DNA sequence: TGTGCCAGCAGCGTAGTAGTCGCCTCGGGCACTGAAGCTTTCTTT. Protein: CASSVVVASGTEAFF.

The rearrangement joins TRBV28 to TRBJ2-2; D is undetermined. The V gene's germline CDR1 is MDHEN and CDR2 SYDVKM. Trimming cost V 6 bases and J 4 bases, with 6 bases left between them. There are 12 residues in the CDR3. For the CDR3, the DNA is TGTGCCAGCAGCAGCCGCACCGGGGAGCTGTTTTTT. Translating gives CASSSRTGELFF.

The V and J genes are TRBV27 and TRBJ1-5; D unclear. CDR1 MNHEY and CDR2 SMNVEV come from the germline V gene (reference sequence). V was trimmed by 3 bases and J by 0 bases, leaving 3 bases between them. The CDR3 totals 13 residues. The DNA for the CDR3 is TGTGCCAGCAGTTTTAATAGCAATCAGCCCCAGCATTTT. This sequence encodes CASSFNSNQPQHF.

This rearrangement joins TRBV15 to TRBJ1-5; D gene ambiguous. The CDR3 totals 15 residues. CDR1 is LNHNV and CDR2 is YYDKDF in the germline V gene (reference sequence). Trimming took off 4 bases at V and 4 bases at J, with 14 bases between the two ends. As DNA, the CDR3 is TGTGCCACCAGCATCGAGAGTAGTATTAATCAGCCCCAGCATTTT. The encoded protein is CATSIESSINQPQHF.

On this clone itself: The same CDR3 can be traced to other DNA sequences in this sample. This rearrangement joins TRBV6-5 to TRBJ1-6, with 8 bases fitting TRBD1. Trimming removed 6 bases from V and 7 bases from J; junction bases left unmatched: 5. CDR3 size: 14 residues. Germline V gives CDR1 MNHEY, CDR2 SVGAGI. CDR3 DNA: TGTGCCAGCAGCGTTACAGGGGGAAATTCACCCCTCCACTTT. Residues: CASSVTGGNSPLHF.

This chain uses TRBV5-1 with TRBJ2-7; TRBD1 matches at 10 bases. The CDR3 spans 15 residues. CDR1 and CDR2 from the germline V gene are SGHRS and YFSETQ. V lost 4 bases and J lost 6; bases outside the gene matches: 10. Here the CDR3 reads CASSPVGTGAAEQYF. The CDR3, as DNA: TGCGCCAGCAGCCCCGTTGGGACAGGGGCTGCCGAGCAGTACTTC.

Points on this clone: The same CDR3 can be traced to other DNA sequences in this sample. V and J are TRBV2 and TRBJ2-5; D gene unclear. V dropped 4 bases and J dropped 1 base, with 4 bases sitting between them. Germline loops: CDR1 SNHLY, CDR2 FYNNEI. The CDR3 loop spans 12 amino acids. The CDR3 nucleotides read TGTGCCAGCAGTGTGATCCAAGAGACCCAGTACTTC. It codes for CASSVIQETQYF. Full variable domain (outside the CDR3, taken from reference TRBV2 and TRBJ2-5): EPEVTQTPSHQVTQMGQEVILRCVPISNHLYFYWYRQILGQKVEFLVSFYNNEISEKSEIFDDQFSVERPDGSNFTLKIRSTKLEDSAMYFCASSVIQETQYFGPGTRLLVL.

The chain uses TRBV5-1 and TRBJ2-3, with 11 bases lining up with TRBD1. The length of the CDR3 is 17 residues. Germline CDR1 reads SGHRS; CDR2 reads YFSETQ. J lost 5 bases, V lost 0 bases, and 8 bases had no gene match. CDR3 loop: CASSLGGTGGSGDTQYF. The CDR3 bases are TGCGCCAGCAGCTTGGGCGGGACAGGGGGTTCAGGAGATACGCAGTATTTT.

This chain joins TRBV7-9 and TRBJ1-2; 7 bases match TRBD1. The CDR3 runs 14 residues. Germline-derived CDR1 and CDR2 are SEHNR and FQNEAQ (reference sequence). The junction had 2 bases not matched to a gene; V was cut back by 4 bases and J by 0 bases. The CDR3 protein is CASSSRGSNYGYTF. In DNA, the CDR3 is TGTGCCAGCAGCTCCAGGGGGTCTAACTATGGCTACACCTTC.

This clone turned up a few times. The CDR3, as DNA: TGTGCCAGCAGTCTTCGACAGGGGCTCATGAACACTGAAGCTTTCTTT. Its protein product is CASSLRQGLMNTEAFF. The chain couples TRBV2 to TRBJ1-1, with TRBD1 matching 8 bases. The CDR3 has 16 amino acids. Germline V gives CDR1 SNHLY, CDR2 FYNNEI. V lost 5 bases to trimming and J lost 0 bases; unmatched junction nucleotides: 8. The whole variable domain, remainder taken from reference TRBV2 and TRBJ1-1, is EPEVTQTPSHQVTQMGQEVILRCVPISNHLYFYWYRQILGQKVEFLVSFYNNEISEKSEIFDDQFSVERPDGSNFTLKIRSTKLEDSAMYFCASSLRQGLMNTEAFFGQGTRLTVV.

V usage is TRBV5-5 and J usage is TRBJ2-2, with D possibly being TRBD1 or TRBD2 (6 bases each). V was trimmed by 0 bases and J by 5 bases, leaving 11 bases between them. The CDR3 loop spans 15 amino acids. Looked up from germline, CDR1 is SGHKS and CDR2 is YYEKEE (reference sequence). The DNA for the CDR3 is TGTGCCAGCAGCTTGGCAGGGGCGGGAACCGGGGAGCTGTTTTTT. Encoded protein: CASSLAGAGTGELFF.

The V and J genes are TRBV11-2 and TRBJ2-7; D perhaps matches TRBD2 (7 bases). CDR1 is SGHAT, CDR2 FQNNGV, per germline. The CDR3 extends over 13 amino acids. CDR3 protein: CASRGGSSYEQYF. The CDR3 DNA reads TGTGCTTCTAGGGGGGGGAGCTCCTACGAGCAGTACTTC.

A single count supports this clone. The rearrangement links TRBV14 to TRBJ1-1; D perhaps matches TRBD1 (6 bases). Germline CDR1 and CDR2: SGHDN and FVKESK. V was shortened by 4 bases and J by 5 bases, with 14 bases between the two germline ends. The CDR3 is made up of 14 amino acids. This CDR3 reads CASSPLDRGTEAFF. For the CDR3, the DNA is TGTGCCAGCAGCCCCTTGGACAGAGGGACTGAAGCTTTCTTT.

This clone was observed a few times. V usage is TRBV9 and J usage is TRBJ1-6, with D tentatively TRBD1 (6 bases). The CDR3 sequence is 14 residues long. Per germline, CDR1 SGDLS and CDR2 YYNGEE. The V end was cut by 0 bases, the J end by 7 bases, with 8 bases between. The CDR3 DNA is TGTGCCAGCAGCGTAGCCCAGGGGAATTCACCCCTCCACTTT. This translates into CASSVAQGNSPLHF.

This chain joins TRBV30 and TRBJ1-3; 9 bases line up with TRBD1. Germline V lookup: CDR1 GTSNPN, CDR2 SVGIG (reference sequence). The CDR3 covers 14 residues. The V gene end was trimmed by 6 bases and the J gene end by 2 bases; junction bases not matched to a gene: 5. CDR3 nucleotides: TGTGCCTGTCAAACAGGGGGCCCTGGAAACACCATATATTTT. It specifies CACQTGGPGNTIYF. The whole variable domain, remainder taken from reference TRBV30 and TRBJ1-3, is SQTIHQWPATLVQPVGSPLSLECTVEGTSNPNLYWYRQAAGRGLQLLFYSVGIGQISSEVPQNLSASRPQDRQFILSSKKLLLSDSGFYLCACQTGGPGNTIYFGEGSWLTVV.

The gene calls are TRBV29-1 and TRBJ2-3, with D tentatively TRBD2 (6 bases). Trimming took off 1 base at V and 3 bases at J, with 11 bases between the two ends. The CDR3 is 14 residues long. Germline V CDR1 and CDR2: SQVTM, ANQGSEA. The DNA for the CDR3 is TGCAGCGTTGAAGTTAGGCGGGGAACAGATACGCAGTATTTT. The encoded protein is CSVEVRRGTDTQYF.

The rearrangement uses TRBV11-2 and TRBJ2-5; D not resolved. The germline CDR1 and CDR2 sequences are SGHAT and FQNNGV. This CDR3 has 14 residues. Deletions cut 1 base from V and 2 bases from J, with 8 bases between. CDR3 DNA sequence: TGTGCCAGCAGCTTAGTTACGGTGCAAGAGACCCAGTACTTC. This translates into CASSLVTVQETQYF.

CDR3 protein: CATSGGTDNNEQFF. The CDR3, as DNA: TGCGCCACCTCAGGCGGGACAGATAACAATGAGCAGTTCTTC. The chain links TRBV5-1 to TRBJ2-1; tentative D call: TRBD1 (7 bases). This CDR3 comprises 14 residues. The V end lost 9 bases, the J end lost 5 bases, and 18 bases lay between the germline ends. Germline V lookup: CDR1 SGHRS, CDR2 YFSETQ.

The chain uses TRBV14 and TRBJ2-1; D is uncertain. The CDR3 is 12 amino acids. Between the trimmed V and J ends, which lost 1 base and 16 bases, there was a span of 14 bases. Germline V gene data show CDR1 as SGHDN and CDR2 as FVKESK. The CDR3 region has the DNA TGTGCCAGCAGCCAAGTCGAAACTATGTTCTTCTTC. Translating gives CASSQVETMFFF.

The sample holds one count of this clone. The identical CDR3 is also encoded by other nucleotide sequences in the sample. The chain joins TRBV4-1 to TRBJ2-2; weak D call: TRBD2 (5 bases). This CDR3 comprises 13 residues. CDR1 and CDR2 (germline): MGHRA, YSYEKL. Trimming stripped 1 base from V and 6 bases from J, with 6 bases between. In nucleotides, the CDR3 is TGCGCCAGCAGCCAAGGCGGGTCCGGGGAGCTGTTTTTT. Protein product: CASSQGGSGELFF.

The gene calls are TRBV7-2 and TRBJ2-7; tentatively, D is TRBD2 (6 bases). V shed 5 bases and J shed 3 bases, with 11 bases lying between them. This CDR3 contains 13 residues. In germline, CDR1 is SGHTA, CDR2 FQGNSA. CDR3: CASSPDSGYEQYF. CDR3 DNA: TGTGCCAGCAGCCCCGATAGCGGCTACGAGCAGTACTTC.

The rearrangement links TRBV7-8 to TRBJ2-5; 14 nucleotides agree with TRBD2. The CDR3 has 15 amino acids. The V and J ends lost 4 bases and 5 bases, in that order; junction bases with no gene match: 3. Germline CDR1 reads SGHVS; CDR2 reads FQNEAQ. CDR3 residues: CASSSGLAGVETQYF. The CDR3 nucleotides are TGTGCCAGCAGCTCGGGACTAGCGGGAGTCGAGACCCAGTACTTC.

This chain uses TRBV5-1 with TRBJ2-3, with TRBD1 identical over 7 bases. Germline-derived CDR1 and CDR2 are SGHRS and YFSETQ. This CDR3 comprises 14 residues. Losses at the gene ends were 4 bases for V and 4 bases for J; bases not matched to a gene: 6. DNA of the CDR3: TGCGCCAGCAGCAGGGGACAGACGGCAGATACGCAGTATTTT. Encoded protein: CASSRGQTADTQYF.